This T cell receptor (beta chain) emerged from a study of cytomegalovirus exposure and HLA in healthy donors. Some clones are missing from TCRdb's copy, which holds only in-frame ones; the method was immunoSEQ multiplex PCR. The sample contains around 250,000 clones, 85% to 90% of which appear only once. Germline V gene data show CDR1 as SGHTA and CDR2 as FQGNSA. Trimming removed 2 bases at V and 0 bases at J, with 10 bases between. The CDR3 covers 15 residues. The chain links TRBV7-2 to TRBJ1-2; D uncertain. This sequence originates from a woman younger than 35 in good health and CMV-seronegative. The sample was PBMCs. CDR3 sequence reads: CASSLNMVANYGYTF. The DNA of the CDR3 is TGTGCCAGCAGCTTAAATATGGTAGCTAACTATGGCTACACCTTC.